The clone carrying this T cell receptor (beta chain) has just a few counts. TCRdb re-derived calls from the 5' RACE reads in MiXCR, one entry per CDR3 protein. Found here are under 400,000 distinct CDR3 sequences, 25% to 30% of them singletons; the top ten hold about 14%. The sample is drawn from a study of T-cell memory formation after mild COVID-19. The CDR3 loop spans 11 amino acids. Between the trimmed V and J ends, which lost 5 bases and 13 bases, there was a span of 13 bases. Germline V gives CDR1 SGHAT, CDR2 FQNNGV. The V call is TRBV11-2, the J call TRBJ2-3, with D possibly being TRBD2 (5 bases). This sequence was found in an adult woman who had mild COVID-19 (a few samples of this study predate the infection). Cell type and time point are not known. The specimen sequenced was PBMCs or a T cell subset sorted from them (not recorded which). The CDR3 loop is CASSQDVAKYF. DNA for the CDR3: TGTGCCAGCAGCCAGGACGTAGCGAAGTATTTT.